These T cell receptor beta chains were read from a single sample in a study of shared clonotypes between healthy human individuals. Clones were read by immunoSEQ multiplex PCR, and TCRdb kept only the in-frame ones, dropping some. The sample has around 2.5 million clones, roughly 93% seen once. The sequenced sample consisted of naive CD4+ T cells from PBMCs. These receptors were obtained from a man between 18 and 35 years old in good health. Some clones in this sample may be carry-over from other donors' samples. Both conserved end residues are part of each CDR3. A D gene is named only where the DNA matches it firmly. Clone size is shown for a subset of rows, as once, few, many or a class of expanded clone.

>TRBV16|-|-|TRBJ1-5
CASRERQYNQPQHF
TGTGCCAGCAGGGAGAGGCAGTACAATCAGCCCCAGCATTTT
>TRBV4-3|-|-|TRBJ2-2
CASSQGAQARAGELFF
TGCGCCAGCAGCCAAGGCGCCCAGGCGAGGGCCGGGGAGCTGTTTTTT
>TRBV18|TRBD2|-|TRBJ2-5
CASSPTSGQETQYF
TGTGCCAGCTCACCAACTAGCGGGCAAGAGACCCAGTACTTC
>TRBV5-1|-|-|TRBJ2-7
CASSLGVVGSSYEQYF
TGCGCCAGCAGCTTGGGGGTGGTGGGAAGCTCCTACGAGCAGTACTTC
>TRBV14|TRBD2|-|TRBJ2-5
CASSQAPSGRGRETQYF
TGTGCCAGCAGCCAAGCGCCTAGCGGGAGGGGGAGAGAGACCCAGTACTTC
>TRBV28|TRBD2|-|TRBJ2-7
CASSFPEWEGASYEQYF
TGTGCCAGCAGTTTCCCGGAATGGGAGGGAGCCTCCTACGAGCAGTACTTC
>TRBV19|TRBD2|-|TRBJ2-1
CASQRLAGTVITEQFF
TGTGCCAGCCAAAGACTAGCGGGAACGGTCATCACTGAGCAGTTCTTC
>TRBV28|-|-|TRBJ1-4
CASSLVGPNEKLFF
TGTGCCAGCAGTTTAGTGGGGCCGAATGAAAAACTGTTTTTT
>TRBV4-1|TRBD2|-|TRBJ2-7
CASSARLAGVGEQYF
TGCGCCAGCAGCGCCCGCCTAGCGGGAGTAGGGGAGCAGTACTTC
>TRBV7-3|-|-|TRBJ2-1
CASSLLGDEQFF
TGTGCCAGCAGCTTATTAGGTGATGAGCAGTTCTTC
>TRBV10-1|-|-|TRBJ2-3
CASSATGTGRTDTQYF
TGCGCCAGCAGTGCGACCGGGACGGGGCGCACAGATACGCAGTATTTT
>TRBV7-9|-|-|TRBJ2-5
CASSLMTQRFLQETQYF
TGTGCCAGCAGCTTAATGACACAACGGTTCTTACAAGAGACCCAGTACTTC
>TRBV30|-|once|TRBJ1-1
CASERNTEAFF
TGTGCCTCCGAACGGAACACTGAAGCTTTCTTT
>TRBV27|-|-|TRBJ1-1
CASSFLGAGDTEAFF
TGTGCCAGCAGTTTCCTAGGGGCGGGGGACACTGAAGCTTTCTTT
>TRBV18|TRBD1|-|TRBJ2-7
CASSLRDRGGYEQYF
TGTGCCAGCTCACTTCGGGACAGGGGGGGCTACGAGCAGTACTTC
>TRBV9|-|-|TRBJ2-7
CASSVGPPGAYEQYF
TGTGCCAGCAGCGTAGGGCCCCCAGGGGCCTACGAGCAGTACTTC
>TRBV4-3|TRBD1|-|TRBJ2-7
CASSKQGKGSYEQYF
TGCGCCAGCAGCAAACAGGGGAAAGGCTCCTACGAGCAGTACTTC
>TRBV7-2|TRBD2|-|TRBJ2-7
CASSPSSGTYEQYF
TGTGCCAGCAGCCCGAGTAGCGGGACCTACGAGCAGTACTTC
>TRBV5-4|TRBD1|few|TRBJ1-2
CASSFPQGADGYTF
TGTGCCAGCAGCTTCCCACAGGGGGCCGATGGCTACACCTTC
>TRBV19|-|-|TRBJ2-3
CASSSSPDTQYF
TGTGCCAGTAGTTCGAGCCCAGATACGCAGTATTTT
>TRBV4-2|TRBD1|-|TRBJ1-1
CASSQQVHRGGNTEAFF
TGTGCCAGCAGCCAACAAGTTCACAGGGGAGGGAACACTGAAGCTTTCTTT
>TRBV7-9|TRBD1|once|TRBJ2-3
CASSLDRDRSTDTQYF
TGTGCCAGCAGCTTAGACCGGGACAGGAGCACAGATACGCAGTATTTT
>TRBV7-3|TRBD2|-|TRBJ2-7
CASSLTSGGPYEQYF
TGTGCCAGCAGCCTTACTAGCGGGGGCCCCTACGAGCAGTACTTC
>TRBV6-1|-|-|TRBJ1-5
CASTPGEIRGPQHF
TGTGCCAGCACCCCCGGGGAAATCCGCGGGCCCCAGCATTTT
>TRBV30|TRBD1|-|TRBJ2-2
CAWRGRGMERPGELFF
TGTGCCTGGAGAGGCAGGGGGATGGAAAGACCCGGGGAGCTGTTTTTT
>TRBV19|-|-|TRBJ1-5
CASRPTGLRQPQHF
TGTGCCAGTAGACCTACAGGCCTCAGGCAGCCCCAGCATTTT
>TRBV28|-|-|TRBJ2-2
CASSFMAAVLGELFF
TGTGCCAGCAGTTTTATGGCGGCCGTACTCGGGGAGCTGTTTTTT
>TRBV6-1|-|-|TRBJ2-5
CASSLGTGRETQYF
TGTGCCAGCAGCCTCGGGACGGGTCGGGAGACCCAGTACTTC
>TRBV5-1|-|-|TRBJ2-5
CASSLGQPKETQYF
TGCGCCAGCAGCTTGGGGCAGCCGAAAGAGACCCAGTACTTC
>TRBV15|-|-|TRBJ2-2
CATSRDRIGELFF
TGTGCCACCAGCAGAGATCGAATTGGGGAGCTGTTTTTT
>TRBV18|TRBD2|-|TRBJ2-7
CASSPGVVIAGSAYEQYF
TGTGCCAGCTCACCTGGGGTTGTGATAGCGGGGTCCGCCTACGAGCAGTACTTC
>TRBV2|-|-|TRBJ1-6
CASQLTGNSPLHF
TGTGCCAGCCAACTAACAGGGAATTCACCCCTCCACTTT
>TRBV28|TRBD2|-|TRBJ2-2
CASREGGRASGELFF
TGTGCCAGCAGGGAGGGCGGGAGAGCGTCCGGGGAGCTGTTTTTT
>TRBV6-1|TRBD1|-|TRBJ2-7
CASSSQGQGHEQYF
TGTGCCAGCAGTTCCCAGGGACAGGGCCACGAGCAGTACTTC
>TRBV7-7|TRBD1|-|TRBJ1-4
CASSSGQSSNEKLFF
TGTGCCAGCAGCTCGGGACAGTCCAGTAATGAAAAACTGTTTTTT
>TRBV15|TRBD1|-|TRBJ1-2
CATTRTGENYGYTF
TGTGCCACCACCCGGACAGGCGAGAACTATGGCTACACCTTC
>TRBV6-6|TRBD1|-|TRBJ1-5
CASSRQGYQPQHF
TGTGCCAGCAGCCGACAGGGCTATCAGCCCCAGCATTTT
>TRBV28|-|-|TRBJ1-1
CASTLLMNTEAFF
TGTGCCAGCACCCTTTTGATGAACACTGAAGCTTTCTTT
>TRBV7-6|-|-|TRBJ2-3
CASSLPAGATDTQYF
TGTGCCAGCAGCTTACCGGCCGGGGCGACAGATACGCAGTATTTT
>TRBV7-7|-|-|TRBJ2-5
CASSPTQETQYF
TGTGCCAGCAGCCCTACCCAGGAGACCCAGTACTTC
>TRBV28|TRBD1|-|TRBJ1-4
CASSSQGGKLFF
TGTGCCAGCAGTTCCCAGGGGGGAAAACTGTTTTTT
>TRBV25-1|TRBD2|-|TRBJ2-1
CASSKAGAPDNEQFF
TGTGCCAGCAGTAAAGCGGGGGCGCCCGACAATGAGCAGTTCTTC
>TRBV13|-|-|TRBJ1-5
CASSLVRGAQHF
TGTGCCAGCAGCTTAGTGAGAGGGGCCCAGCATTTT